Included here is one T cell receptor beta chain sequence, with context. Reverse transcription of roughly 0.5 to 1 ug RNA used random hexamers. In TCRdb, the immunoSEQ multiplex PCR reads were re-called with MiXCR into one record per CDR3 protein. The sample yields about 200,000 distinct CDR3 sequences, 95% seen once. This entry is derived from a study of CD8 T cells in Susac syndrome. Trimming shortened V by 4 bases and J by 5 bases, and 8 bases separated the two germline ends. The germline V gene has CDR1 SQVTM and CDR2 ANQGSEA. This CDR3 region has 12 residues. This chain connects TRBV29-1 to TRBJ2-2; D is possibly TRBD2 (6 bases). Sequences were obtained from CD4+ T cells from PBMCs. This TCR was sampled from a human donor in good health. In DNA, the CDR3 is TGCAGCGTTGGTGGGGGGACCGGGGAGCTGTTTTTT. Protein sequence: CSVGGGTGELFF.